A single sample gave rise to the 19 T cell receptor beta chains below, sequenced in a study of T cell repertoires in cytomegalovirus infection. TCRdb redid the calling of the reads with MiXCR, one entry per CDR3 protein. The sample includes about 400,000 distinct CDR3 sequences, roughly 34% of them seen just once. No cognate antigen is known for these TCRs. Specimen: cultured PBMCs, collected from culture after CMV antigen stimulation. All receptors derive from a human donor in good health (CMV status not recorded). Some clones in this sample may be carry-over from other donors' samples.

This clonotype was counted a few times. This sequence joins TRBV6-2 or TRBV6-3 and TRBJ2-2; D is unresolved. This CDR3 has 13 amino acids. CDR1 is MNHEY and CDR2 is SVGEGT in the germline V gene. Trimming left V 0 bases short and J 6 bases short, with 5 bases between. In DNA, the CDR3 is TGTGCCAGCAGTTACTCGAAATCCGGGGAGCTGTTTTTT. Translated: CASSYSKSGELFF.

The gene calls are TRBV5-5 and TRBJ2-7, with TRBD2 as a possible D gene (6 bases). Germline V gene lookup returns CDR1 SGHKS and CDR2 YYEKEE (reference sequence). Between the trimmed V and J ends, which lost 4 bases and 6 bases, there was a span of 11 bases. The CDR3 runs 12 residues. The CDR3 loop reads CASSRGLSEQYV. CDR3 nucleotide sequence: TGTGCCAGCAGCCGCGGACTATCCGAGCAGTACGTC.

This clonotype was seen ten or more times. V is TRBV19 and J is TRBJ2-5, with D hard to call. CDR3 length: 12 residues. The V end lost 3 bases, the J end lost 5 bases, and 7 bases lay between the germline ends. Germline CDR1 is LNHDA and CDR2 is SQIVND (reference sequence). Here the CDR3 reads CASSMGFETQYF. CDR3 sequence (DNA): TGTGCCAGTAGTATGGGGTTTGAGACCCAGTACTTC.

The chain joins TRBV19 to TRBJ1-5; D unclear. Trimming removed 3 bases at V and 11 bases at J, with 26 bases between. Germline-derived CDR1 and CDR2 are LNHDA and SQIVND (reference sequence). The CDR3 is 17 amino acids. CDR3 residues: CASSIRSGRRPLGTQHF. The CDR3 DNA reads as TGTGCCAGTAGTATCAGGAGCGGACGCAGACCCTTGGGGACCCAGCATTTT.

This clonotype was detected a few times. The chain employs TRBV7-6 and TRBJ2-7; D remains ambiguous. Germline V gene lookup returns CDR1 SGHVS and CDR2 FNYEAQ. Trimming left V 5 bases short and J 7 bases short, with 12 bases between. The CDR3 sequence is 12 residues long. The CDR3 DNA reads TGTGCCAGCAGCCCCCGACTGGGTGAGCAGTACTTC. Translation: CASSPRLGEQYF. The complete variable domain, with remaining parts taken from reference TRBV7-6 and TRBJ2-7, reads GAGVSQSPRYKVTKRGQDVALRCDPISGHVSLYWYRQALGQGPEFLTYFNYEAQQDKSGLPNDRFSAERPEGSISTLTIQRTEQRDSAMYRCASSPRLGEQYFGPGTRLTVT.

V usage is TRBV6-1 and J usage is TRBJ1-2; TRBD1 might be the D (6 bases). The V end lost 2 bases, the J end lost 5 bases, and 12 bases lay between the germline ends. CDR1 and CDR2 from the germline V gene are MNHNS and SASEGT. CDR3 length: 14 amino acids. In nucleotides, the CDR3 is TGTGCCAGCAGTGAATATAGGGGGAGATATGGCTACACCTTC. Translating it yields CASSEYRGRYGYTF.

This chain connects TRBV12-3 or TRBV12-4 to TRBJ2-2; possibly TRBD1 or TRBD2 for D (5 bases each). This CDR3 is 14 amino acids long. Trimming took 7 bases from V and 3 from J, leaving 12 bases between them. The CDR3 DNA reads TGTGCCAGCACCGAGGGGATAGACACCGGGGAGCTGTTTTTT. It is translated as CASTEGIDTGELFF.

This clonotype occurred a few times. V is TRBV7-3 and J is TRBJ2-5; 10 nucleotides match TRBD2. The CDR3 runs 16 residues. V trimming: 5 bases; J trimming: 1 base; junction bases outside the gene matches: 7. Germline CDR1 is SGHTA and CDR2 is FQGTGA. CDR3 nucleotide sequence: TGTGCCAGCAGCCAGACGGGACTAGCGACCCAAGAGACCCAGTACTTC. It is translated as CASSQTGLATQETQYF.

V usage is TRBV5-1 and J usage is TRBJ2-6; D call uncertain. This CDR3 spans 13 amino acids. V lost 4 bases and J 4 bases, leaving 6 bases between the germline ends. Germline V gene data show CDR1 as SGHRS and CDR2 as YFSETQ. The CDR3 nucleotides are TGCGCCAGCAGCCCAGCGGGGGCCAACGTCCTGACTTTC. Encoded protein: CASSPAGANVLTF.

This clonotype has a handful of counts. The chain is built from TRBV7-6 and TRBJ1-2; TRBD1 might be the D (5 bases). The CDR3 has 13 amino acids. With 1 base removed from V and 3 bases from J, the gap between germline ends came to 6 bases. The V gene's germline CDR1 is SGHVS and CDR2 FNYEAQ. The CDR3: CASSLGQHYGYTF. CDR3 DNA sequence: TGTGCCAGCAGCTTAGGACAGCACTATGGCTACACCTTC.

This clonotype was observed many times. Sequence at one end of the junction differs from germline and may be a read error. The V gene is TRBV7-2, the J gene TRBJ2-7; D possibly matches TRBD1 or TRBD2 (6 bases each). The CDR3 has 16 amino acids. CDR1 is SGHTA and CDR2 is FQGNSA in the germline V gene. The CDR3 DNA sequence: TGTGCCAGCAGCGGGGGGCTCTCGGGGGTCTCCGACGAGCAGTACTTC. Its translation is CASSGGLSGVSDEQYF. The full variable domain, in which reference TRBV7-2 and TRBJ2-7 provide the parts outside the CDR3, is GAGVSQSPSNKVTEKGKDVELRCDPISGHTALYWYRQSLGQGLEFLIYFQGNSAPDKSGLPSDRFSAERTGGSVSTLTIQRTQQEDSAVYLCASSGGLSGVSDEQYFGPGTRLTVT.

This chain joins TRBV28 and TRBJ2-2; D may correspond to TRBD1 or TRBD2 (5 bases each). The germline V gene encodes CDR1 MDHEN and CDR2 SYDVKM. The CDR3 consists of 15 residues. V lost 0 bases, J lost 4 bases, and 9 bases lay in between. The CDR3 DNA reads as TGTGCCAGCAGTTTATGGGGGGTAATCACCGGGGAGCTGTTTTTT. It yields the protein CASSLWGVITGELFF.

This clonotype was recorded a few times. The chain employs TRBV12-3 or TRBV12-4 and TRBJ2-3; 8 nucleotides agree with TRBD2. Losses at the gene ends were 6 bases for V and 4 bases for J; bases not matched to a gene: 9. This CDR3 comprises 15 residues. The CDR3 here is CASRIAGSGADTQYF. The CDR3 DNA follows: TGTGCCAGCAGAATAGCGGGATCAGGGGCAGATACGCAGTATTTT.

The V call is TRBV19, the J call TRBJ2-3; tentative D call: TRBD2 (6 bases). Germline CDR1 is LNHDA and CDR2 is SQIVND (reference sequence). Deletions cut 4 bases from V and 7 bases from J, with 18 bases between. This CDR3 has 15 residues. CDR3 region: CASSTGTRRENTQYF. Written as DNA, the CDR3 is TGTGCCAGTAGTACAGGGACTCGCCGCGAAAATACGCAGTATTTT.

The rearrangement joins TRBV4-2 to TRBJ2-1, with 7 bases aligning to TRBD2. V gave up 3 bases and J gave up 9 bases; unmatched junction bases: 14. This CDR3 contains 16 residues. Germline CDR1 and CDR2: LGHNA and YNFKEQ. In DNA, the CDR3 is TGTGCCAGCAGCCAGGAGAACTTTGGACTAGTCGGTGAGCAGTTCTTC. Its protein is CASSQENFGLVGEQFF.

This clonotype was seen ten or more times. DNA for the CDR3: TGTGCCAGCAGCTCCAGACAGGGCGAAAACACCATATATTTT. This sequence encodes CASSSRQGENTIYF. The genes are TRBV7-2 and TRBJ1-3, with 7 bases fitting TRBD1. The CDR3 has 14 residues. Per germline, CDR1 SGHTA and CDR2 FQGNSA. Losses at the gene ends were 4 bases for V and 6 bases for J; bases not matched to a gene: 6.

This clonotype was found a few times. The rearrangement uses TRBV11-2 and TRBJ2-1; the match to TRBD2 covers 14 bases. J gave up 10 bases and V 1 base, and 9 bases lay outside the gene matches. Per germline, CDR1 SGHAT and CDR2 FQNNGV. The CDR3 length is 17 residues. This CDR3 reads CASSLGLAGGRGGEQFF. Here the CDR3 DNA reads TGTGCCAGCAGCTTAGGACTAGCGGGAGGGAGGGGCGGGGAGCAGTTCTTC. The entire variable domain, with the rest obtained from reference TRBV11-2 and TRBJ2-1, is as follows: EAGVAQSPRYKIIEKRQSVAFWCNPISGHATLYWYQQILGQGPKLLIQFQNNGVVDDSQLPKDRFSAERLKGVDSTLKIQPAKLEDSAVYLCASSLGLAGGRGGEQFFGPGTRLTVL.

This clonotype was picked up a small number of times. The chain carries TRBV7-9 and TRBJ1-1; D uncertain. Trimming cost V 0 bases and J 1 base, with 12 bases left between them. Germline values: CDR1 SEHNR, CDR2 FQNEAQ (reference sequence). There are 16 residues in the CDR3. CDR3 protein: CASSLALWAGNTEAFF. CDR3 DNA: TGTGCCAGCAGCTTAGCGCTATGGGCAGGGAACACTGAAGCTTTCTTT.

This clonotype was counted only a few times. The CDR3 loop is CASSIRGPTEAFF. CDR3 DNA: TGTGCCAGTAGTATTAGGGGGCCCACTGAAGCTTTCTTT. J is TRBJ1-1 and V is TRBV19, with 7 bases fitting TRBD1. This CDR3 has 13 amino acids. Germline V lookup: CDR1 LNHDA, CDR2 SQIVND (reference sequence). J lost 4 bases, V lost 3 bases, and 2 bases had no gene match.